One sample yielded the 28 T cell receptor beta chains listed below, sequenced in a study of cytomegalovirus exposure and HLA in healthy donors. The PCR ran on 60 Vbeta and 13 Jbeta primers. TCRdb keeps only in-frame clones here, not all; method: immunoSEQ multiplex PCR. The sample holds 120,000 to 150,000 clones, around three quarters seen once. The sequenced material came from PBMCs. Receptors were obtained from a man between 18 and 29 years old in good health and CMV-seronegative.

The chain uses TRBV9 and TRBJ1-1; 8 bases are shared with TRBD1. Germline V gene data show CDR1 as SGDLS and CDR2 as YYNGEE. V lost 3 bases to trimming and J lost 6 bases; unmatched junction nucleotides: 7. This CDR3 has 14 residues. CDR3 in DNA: TGTGCCAGCAGCGCCCGACAGGGGAGATCTGAAGCTTTCTTT. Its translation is CASSARQGRSEAFF. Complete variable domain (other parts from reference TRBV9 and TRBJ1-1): DSGVTQTPKHLITATGQRVTLRCSPRSGDLSVYWYQQSLDQGLQFLIQYYNGEERAKGNILERFSAQQFPDLHSELNLSSLELGDSALYFCASSARQGRSEAFFGQGTRLTVV.

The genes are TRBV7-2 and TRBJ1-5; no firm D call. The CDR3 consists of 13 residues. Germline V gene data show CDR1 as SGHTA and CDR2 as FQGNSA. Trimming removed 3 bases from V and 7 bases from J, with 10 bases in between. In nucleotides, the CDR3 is TGTGCCAGCAGCTTTGACATGGAACAGCCCCAGCATTTT. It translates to CASSFDMEQPQHF. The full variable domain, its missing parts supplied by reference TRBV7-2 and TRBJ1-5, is GAGVSQSPSNKVTEKGKDVELRCDPISGHTALYWYRQSLGQGLEFLIYFQGNSAPDKSGLPSDRFSAERTGGSVSTLTIQRTQQEDSAVYLCASSFDMEQPQHFGDGTRLSIL.

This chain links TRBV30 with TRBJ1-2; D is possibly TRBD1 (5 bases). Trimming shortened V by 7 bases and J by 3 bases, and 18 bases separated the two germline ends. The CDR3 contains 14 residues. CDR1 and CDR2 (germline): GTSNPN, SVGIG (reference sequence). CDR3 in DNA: TGTGCCTCACAATCCCCTGGCAGGGACTATGGCTACACCTTC. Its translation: CASQSPGRDYGYTF.

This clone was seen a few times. The CDR3 DNA sequence: TGTGCCAGCAGCTCGTTGACTAGCGGGGGGCCGAAACGCTACGAGCAGTACTTC. Translation: CASSSLTSGGPKRYEQYF. The V and J genes are TRBV5-4 and TRBJ2-7; TRBD2 aligns across 13 bases. From germline, CDR1 is SGHNT and CDR2 YYREEE (reference sequence). This CDR3 is built from 18 residues. Losses at the gene ends were 3 bases for V and 3 bases for J; bases not matched to a gene: 12.

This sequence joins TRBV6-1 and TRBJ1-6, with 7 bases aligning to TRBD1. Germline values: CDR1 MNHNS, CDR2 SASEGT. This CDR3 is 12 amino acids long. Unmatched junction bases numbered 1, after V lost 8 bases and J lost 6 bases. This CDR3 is CASRDSNSPLHF. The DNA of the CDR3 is TGTGCCAGCCGGGACAGTAATTCACCCCTCCACTTT.

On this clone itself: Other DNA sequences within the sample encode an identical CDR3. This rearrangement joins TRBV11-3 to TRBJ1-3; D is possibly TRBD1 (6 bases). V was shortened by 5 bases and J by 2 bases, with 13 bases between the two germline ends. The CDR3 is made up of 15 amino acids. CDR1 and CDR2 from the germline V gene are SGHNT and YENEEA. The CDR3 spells CASSPGQGPGNTIYF. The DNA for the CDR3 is TGTGCCAGCAGCCCCGGCCAGGGGCCTGGAAACACCATATATTTT.

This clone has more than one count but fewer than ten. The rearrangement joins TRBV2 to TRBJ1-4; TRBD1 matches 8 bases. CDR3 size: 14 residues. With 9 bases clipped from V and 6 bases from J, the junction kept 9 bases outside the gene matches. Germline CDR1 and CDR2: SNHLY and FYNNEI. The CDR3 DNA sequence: TGTGCCAGTCAGTCGGACAGGGCGTATGAAAAACTGTTTTTT. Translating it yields CASQSDRAYEKLFF.

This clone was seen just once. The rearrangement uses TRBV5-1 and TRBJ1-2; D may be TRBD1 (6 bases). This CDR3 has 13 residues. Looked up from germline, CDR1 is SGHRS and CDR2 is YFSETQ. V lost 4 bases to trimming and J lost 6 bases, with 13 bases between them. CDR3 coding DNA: TGCGCCAGCAGCGTACAGGGCCAGGATGGCTACACCTTC. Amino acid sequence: CASSVQGQDGYTF.

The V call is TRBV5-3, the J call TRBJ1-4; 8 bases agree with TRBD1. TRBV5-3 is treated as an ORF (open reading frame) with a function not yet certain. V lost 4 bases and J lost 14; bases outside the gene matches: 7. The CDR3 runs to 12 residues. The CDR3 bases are TGTGCCAGAAGCCCTAGGACAGGGCGGCTGTTTTTT. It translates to CARSPRTGRLFF.

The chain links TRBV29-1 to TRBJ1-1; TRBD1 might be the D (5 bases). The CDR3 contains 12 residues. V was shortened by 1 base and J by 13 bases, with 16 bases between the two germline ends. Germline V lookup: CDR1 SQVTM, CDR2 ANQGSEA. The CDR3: CSVEGLREGLFF. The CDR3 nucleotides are TGCAGCGTTGAAGGCCTCAGGGAAGGTCTTTTCTTT.

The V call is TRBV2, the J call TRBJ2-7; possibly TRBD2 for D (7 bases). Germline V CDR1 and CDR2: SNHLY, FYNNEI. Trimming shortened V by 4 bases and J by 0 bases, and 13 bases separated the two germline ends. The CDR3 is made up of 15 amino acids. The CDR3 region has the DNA TGTGCCAGCAGTGGGGTGGGAGGGGGCTCCTACGAGCAGTACTTC. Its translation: CASSGVGGGSYEQYF.

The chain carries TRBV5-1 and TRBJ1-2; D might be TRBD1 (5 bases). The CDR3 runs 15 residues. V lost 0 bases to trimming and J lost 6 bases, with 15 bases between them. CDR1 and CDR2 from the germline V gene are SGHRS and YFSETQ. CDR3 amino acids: CASSLEGRQGNGYTF. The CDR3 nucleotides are TGCGCCAGCAGCTTGGAAGGGCGGCAGGGAAATGGCTACACCTTC.

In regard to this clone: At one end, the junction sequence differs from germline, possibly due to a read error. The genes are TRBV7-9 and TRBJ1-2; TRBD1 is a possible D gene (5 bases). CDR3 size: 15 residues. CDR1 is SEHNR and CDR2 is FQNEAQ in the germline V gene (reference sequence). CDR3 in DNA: TGTTCCAGCAGCTCCTTTAGGCAGGGAAGGTATGGCTACACCTTC. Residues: CSSSSFRQGRYGYTF.

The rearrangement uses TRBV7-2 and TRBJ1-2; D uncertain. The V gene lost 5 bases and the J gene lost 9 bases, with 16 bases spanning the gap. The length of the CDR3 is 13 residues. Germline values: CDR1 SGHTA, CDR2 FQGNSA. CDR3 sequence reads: CASSLKVSLSYTF. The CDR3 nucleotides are TGTGCCAGCAGCCTCAAGGTTAGCCTCAGCTACACCTTC.

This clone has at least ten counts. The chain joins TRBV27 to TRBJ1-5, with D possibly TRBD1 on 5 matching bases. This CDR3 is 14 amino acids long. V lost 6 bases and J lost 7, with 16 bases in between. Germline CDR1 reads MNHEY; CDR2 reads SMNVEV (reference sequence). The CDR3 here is CASRAGTFTQPQHF. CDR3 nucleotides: TGTGCCAGCAGGGCTGGGACTTTCACCCAGCCCCAGCATTTT.

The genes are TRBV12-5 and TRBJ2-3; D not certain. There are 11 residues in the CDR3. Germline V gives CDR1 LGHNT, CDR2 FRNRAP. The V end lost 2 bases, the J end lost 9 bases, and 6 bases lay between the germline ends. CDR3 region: CASGLSTTQYF. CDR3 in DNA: TGTGCTAGTGGTTTGTCCACAACGCAGTATTTT.

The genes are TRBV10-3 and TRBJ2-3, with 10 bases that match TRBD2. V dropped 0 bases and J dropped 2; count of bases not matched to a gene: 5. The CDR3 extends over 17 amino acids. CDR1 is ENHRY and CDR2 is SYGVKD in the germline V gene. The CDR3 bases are TGTGCCATCAGTGAGTCGAAGCGGGGGGGGTACACAGATACGCAGTATTTT. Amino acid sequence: CAISESKRGGYTDTQYF.

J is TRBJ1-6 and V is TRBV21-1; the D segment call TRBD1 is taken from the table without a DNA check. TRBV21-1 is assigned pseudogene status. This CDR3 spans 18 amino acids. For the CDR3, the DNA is TGTGCCAGCAGCAAAGTCGCGTACAGGCGACTGTATAATTCACCCCTCCACTTT. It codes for CASSKVAYRRLYNSPLHF.

CDR3 bases: TGCGCCAGCAGCTTGGGACAGTCTTATGGCTACACCTTC. This translates into CASSLGQSYGYTF. The chain joins TRBV5-1 to TRBJ1-2, with D maybe TRBD1 (5 bases). Germline V lookup: CDR1 SGHRS, CDR2 YFSETQ. CDR3 length equals 13 residues. Trimming took off 0 bases at V and 5 bases at J, with 8 bases between the two ends.

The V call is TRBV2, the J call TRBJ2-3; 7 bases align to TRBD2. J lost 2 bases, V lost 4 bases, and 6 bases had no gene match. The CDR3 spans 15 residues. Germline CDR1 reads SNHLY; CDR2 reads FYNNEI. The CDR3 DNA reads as TGTGCCAGCAGTGTGGGAGCGGGGTCCACAGATACGCAGTATTTT. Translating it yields CASSVGAGSTDTQYF.

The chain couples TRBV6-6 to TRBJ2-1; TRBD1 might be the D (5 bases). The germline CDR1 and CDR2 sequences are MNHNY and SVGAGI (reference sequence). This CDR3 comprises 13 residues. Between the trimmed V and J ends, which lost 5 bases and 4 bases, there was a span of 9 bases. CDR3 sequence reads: CASSATDYNEQFF. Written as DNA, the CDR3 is TGTGCCAGCAGTGCGACAGATTACAATGAGCAGTTCTTC.

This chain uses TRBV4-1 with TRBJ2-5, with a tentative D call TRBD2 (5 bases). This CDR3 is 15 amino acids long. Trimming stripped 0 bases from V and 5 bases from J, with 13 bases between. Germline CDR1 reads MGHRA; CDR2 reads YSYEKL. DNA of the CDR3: TGCGCCAGCAGCCAAGATAGACTGCGAGGGGAGACCCAGTACTTC. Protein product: CASSQDRLRGETQYF.

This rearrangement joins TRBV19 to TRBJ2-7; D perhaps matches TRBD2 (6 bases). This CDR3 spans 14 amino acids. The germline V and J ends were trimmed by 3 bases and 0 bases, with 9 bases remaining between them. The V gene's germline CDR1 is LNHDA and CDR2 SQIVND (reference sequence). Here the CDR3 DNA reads TGTGCCAGTAGTATGGGAGGCAGCTCCTACGAGCAGTACTTC. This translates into CASSMGGSSYEQYF.

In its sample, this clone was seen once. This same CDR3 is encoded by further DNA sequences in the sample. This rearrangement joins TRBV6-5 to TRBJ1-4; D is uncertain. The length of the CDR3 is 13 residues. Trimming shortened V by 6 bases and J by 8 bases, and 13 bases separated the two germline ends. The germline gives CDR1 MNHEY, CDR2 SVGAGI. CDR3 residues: CASSRWGGEKLFF. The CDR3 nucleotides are TGTGCCAGCAGCCGATGGGGAGGAGAAAAACTGTTTTTT.

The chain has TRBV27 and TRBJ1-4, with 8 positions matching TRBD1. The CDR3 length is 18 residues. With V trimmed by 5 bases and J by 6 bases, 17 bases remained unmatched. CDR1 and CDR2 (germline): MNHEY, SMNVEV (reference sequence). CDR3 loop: CASSPAGTGYNSDEKLFF. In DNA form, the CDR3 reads TGTGCCAGCAGTCCAGCCGGGACAGGTTACAATTCGGATGAAAAACTGTTTTTT.

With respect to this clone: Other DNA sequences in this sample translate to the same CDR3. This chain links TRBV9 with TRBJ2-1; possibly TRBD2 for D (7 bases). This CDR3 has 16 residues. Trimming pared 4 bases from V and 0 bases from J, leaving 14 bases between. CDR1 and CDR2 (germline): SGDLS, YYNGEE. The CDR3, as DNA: TGTGCCAGCAGCCCAAGGGGGGGTGGCTCCTACAATGAGCAGTTCTTC. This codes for CASSPRGGGSYNEQFF.

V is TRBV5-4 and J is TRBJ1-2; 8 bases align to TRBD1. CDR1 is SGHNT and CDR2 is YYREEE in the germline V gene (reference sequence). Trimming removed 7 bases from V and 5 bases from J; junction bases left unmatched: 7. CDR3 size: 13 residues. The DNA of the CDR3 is TGTGCCAGCGGAAAACAGGGGGGGTATGGCTACACCTTC. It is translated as CASGKQGGYGYTF.

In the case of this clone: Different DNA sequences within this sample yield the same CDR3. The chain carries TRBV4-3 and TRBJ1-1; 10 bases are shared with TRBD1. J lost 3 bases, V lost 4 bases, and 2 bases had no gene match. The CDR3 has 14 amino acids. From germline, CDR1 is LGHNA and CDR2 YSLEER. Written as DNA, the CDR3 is TGCGCCAGCAGCCTGGACAGGGGGGACACTGAAGCTTTCTTT. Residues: CASSLDRGDTEAFF.